Listed here is a single T cell receptor beta chain. These data belong to a study of blood T cell repertoires in COVID-19. In the study overall: Samples taken during acute and convalescent COVID-19 were collected in the United States, Italy and Spain. T cells, B-cell-depleted T cells, or PBMCs provided the cDNA or gDNA that served as material.

Authors' data handling: From reference gene primer amplification, estimates of nucleated cell counts were derived. Profiled with immunoSEQ multiplex PCR; TCRdb holds only in-frame clones, not every one. The V and J calls and clone size come from that table; D and trimming were worked out from the DNA. This table has around 99,000 clones, 60% to 85% appearing once. J was trimmed by 2 bases and V by 5 bases; bases with no gene match: 4. Germline V lookup: CDR1 LNHDA, CDR2 SQIVND (reference sequence). The CDR3 length is 14 residues. This clonotype was sampled from a man aged 50-59 years who had recovered from COVID-19. This sequence joins TRBV19 and TRBJ2-5; 8 bases fit TRBD1. Sequencing used peripheral blood. In DNA form, the CDR3 reads TGTGCCAGTAGTCCGGGACAGGTGCAAGAGACCCAGTACTTC. It specifies CASSPGQVQETQYF.